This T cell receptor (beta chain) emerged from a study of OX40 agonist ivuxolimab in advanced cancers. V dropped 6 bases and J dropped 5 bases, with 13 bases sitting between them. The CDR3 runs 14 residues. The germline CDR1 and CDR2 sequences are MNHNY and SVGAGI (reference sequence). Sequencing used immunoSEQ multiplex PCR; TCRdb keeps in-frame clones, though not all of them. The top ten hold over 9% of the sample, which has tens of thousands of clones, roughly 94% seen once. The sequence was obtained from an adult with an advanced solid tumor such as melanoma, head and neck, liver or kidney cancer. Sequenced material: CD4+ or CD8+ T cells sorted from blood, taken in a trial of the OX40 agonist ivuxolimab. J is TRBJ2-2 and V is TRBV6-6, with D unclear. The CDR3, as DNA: TGTGCCAGCAGCGGCCTTCGGGCGACCGGGGAGCTGTTTTTT. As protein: CASSGLRATGELFF.